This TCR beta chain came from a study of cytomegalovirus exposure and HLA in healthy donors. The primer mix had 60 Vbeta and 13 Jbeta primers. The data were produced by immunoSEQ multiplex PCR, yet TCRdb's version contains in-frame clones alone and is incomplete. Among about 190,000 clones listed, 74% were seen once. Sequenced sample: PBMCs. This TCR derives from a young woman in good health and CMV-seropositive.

Here the CDR3 reads CASSTWGGDTQYF. The CDR3 DNA reads TGTGCCAGCAGTACCTGGGGGGGAGATACGCAGTATTTT. The chain carries TRBV27 and TRBJ2-3; 7 bases agree with TRBD2. V lost 5 bases, J lost 5 bases, and 4 bases stayed unmatched. CDR3 length equals 13 residues. Germline CDR1 MNHEY, CDR2 SMNVEV (reference sequence).